These 15 T cell receptor beta chains originate from one sample sequenced in a study of blood T cell repertoires in COVID-19. The table came from immunoSEQ multiplex PCR; TCRdb's copy has only in-frame clones and leaves some out. The sample includes 80,000 to 95,000 clones, 88% of them seen just once. Sequencing used peripheral blood. The receptors here all came from a man aged 65 to 85 with acute or convalescent COVID-19.

V usage is TRBV2 and J usage is TRBJ1-3; D remains unclear. The germline V and J ends were trimmed by 4 bases and 3 bases, with 10 bases remaining between them. Germline assignment: CDR1 SNHLY and CDR2 FYNNEI. The CDR3 loop spans 14 amino acids. CDR3 nucleotide sequence: TGTGCCAGCAGTGTAGACTTGGGTGGAAACACCATATATTTT. Amino acids: CASSVDLGGNTIYF.

This chain links TRBV30 with TRBJ1-4, with 9 bases identical to TRBD1. V shed 3 bases and J 7 bases; nucleotides not matched to a gene: 9. From germline, CDR1 is GTSNPN and CDR2 SVGIG (reference sequence). This CDR3 spans 15 amino acids. The CDR3 sequence is CAWRTQGALGEKLFF. The CDR3 region has the DNA TGTGCCTGGAGGACACAGGGGGCGTTAGGTGAAAAACTGTTTTTT.

The gene calls are TRBV27 and TRBJ2-3; tentatively, D is TRBD2 (6 bases). Germline loops: CDR1 MNHEY, CDR2 SMNVEV (reference sequence). Trimming removed 6 bases from V and 5 bases from J, with 18 bases in between. The length of the CDR3 is 15 residues. In nucleotides, the CDR3 is TGTGCCAGCAGCCCTACGCGCGGGATTCAAGATACGCAGTATTTT. Its protein product is CASSPTRGIQDTQYF.

The V call is TRBV6-6, the J call TRBJ2-7, with 7 positions matching TRBD2. V lost 8 bases to trimming and J lost 6 bases; unmatched junction nucleotides: 7. The CDR3 runs to 12 residues. The germline V gene encodes CDR1 MNHNY and CDR2 SVGAGI (reference sequence). The CDR3 protein is CASGRVYGEQYF. The CDR3 DNA is TGTGCCAGCGGGAGGGTGTATGGCGAGCAGTACTTC.

The chain links TRBV15 to TRBJ2-5; 11 bases line up with TRBD2. Per the germline V gene, CDR1 is LNHNV and CDR2 is YYDKDF (reference sequence). The CDR3 is made up of 16 amino acids. V trimming: 0 bases; J trimming: 5 bases; junction bases outside the gene matches: 5. The CDR3 DNA reads as TGTGCCACCAGCAGAGATCTAGCGGGGGGCGCGGAGACCCAGTACTTC. Translated, it gives CATSRDLAGGAETQYF. The full variable domain, in which reference TRBV15 and TRBJ2-5 provide the parts outside the CDR3, is DAMVIQNPRYQVTQFGKPVTLSCSQTLNHNVMYWYQQKSSQAPKLLFHYYDKDFNNEADTPDNFQSRRPNTSFCFLDIRSPGLGDTAMYLCATSRDLAGGAETQYFGPGTRLLVL.

This chain's CDR3 is CASSLPRGFGNQPQHF. CDR3 DNA: TGTGCCAGCAGCTTGCCGAGGGGGTTTGGCAATCAGCCCCAGCATTTT. The J gene is TRBJ1-5, the V gene TRBV5-8; perhaps TRBD1 as D (6 bases). The germline CDR1 and CDR2 sequences are SGHTS and YDEGEE. The V and J ends lost 1 base and 2 bases respectively, with 13 bases between them. The CDR3 is 16 amino acids.

The J gene is TRBJ1-5, the V gene TRBV10-3, with TRBD1 matching over 9 bases. Germline V gene sequence: CDR1 ENHRY, CDR2 SYGVKD. This CDR3 region has 14 residues. The V segment lost 6 bases and the J segment 3 bases; nucleotides outside the gene matches: 3. The CDR3 here is CAISGQGYNQPQHF. In nucleotides, the CDR3 is TGTGCCATCAGCGGACAGGGGTACAATCAGCCCCAGCATTTT.

The chain uses TRBV6-5 and TRBJ2-2; no clear D. Germline CDR1 MNHEY, CDR2 SVGAGI. This CDR3 is built from 11 residues. Between the trimmed V and J ends, which lost 6 bases and 5 bases, there was a span of 4 bases. The CDR3 nucleotides are TGTGCCAGCAGCCGGACCGGGGAGCTGTTTTTT. This codes for CASSRTGELFF.

The rearrangement links TRBV10-1 to TRBJ2-1; 7 bases map to TRBD2. Germline V gives CDR1 WNHNN, CDR2 SYGVQD (reference sequence). CDR3 length: 14 residues. V lost 4 bases to trimming and J lost 2 bases; unmatched junction nucleotides: 2. Here the CDR3 DNA reads TGCGCCAGCAGTGCGGCGGGGGCCTACAATGAGCAGTTCTTC. Translated, it gives CASSAAGAYNEQFF.

V gene TRBV30 combines with J gene TRBJ1-6, with 8 bases fitting TRBD1. Germline CDR1 reads GTSNPN; CDR2 reads SVGIG (reference sequence). This CDR3 has 17 residues. The trim removed 0 bases at V and 8 bases at J, leaving 12 bases unmatched. CDR3 sequence: CAWSVRGRGRFDSPLHF. CDR3 bases: TGTGCCTGGAGTGTACGAGGCAGGGGGCGGTTTGATTCACCCCTCCACTTT.

The chain uses TRBV2 and TRBJ1-2; D may be TRBD1 (6 bases). V was trimmed by 1 base and J by 8 bases, leaving 11 bases between them. Germline V gene lookup returns CDR1 SNHLY and CDR2 FYNNEI. The CDR3 covers 13 residues. CDR3 region: CASSEGGRLGYTF. In DNA, the CDR3 is TGTGCCAGCAGTGAAGGGGGGCGCTTGGGCTACACCTTC.

This clone was counted only a few times. The chain recombines TRBV30 with TRBJ1-6; D unclear. The CDR3 is 15 amino acids. Deletions cut 0 bases from V and 9 bases from J, with 15 bases between. In germline, CDR1 is GTSNPN, CDR2 SVGIG (reference sequence). The DNA for the CDR3 is TGTGCCTGGAGTGTATGGCCCGGAGGAGGTTCACCCCTCCACTTT. It yields the protein CAWSVWPGGGSPLHF.

The chain couples TRBV3-1 (or the pseudogene TRBV3-2) to TRBJ1-3; D is unresolved. The CDR3 loop spans 19 amino acids. The germline gives CDR1 LGHDT, CDR2 YNNKEL (reference sequence). V was trimmed by 1 base and J by 0 bases, leaving 19 bases between them. This chain's CDR3 is CASSQVYLSHRNSGNTIYF. The CDR3 region has the DNA TGTGCCAGCAGCCAAGTGTATTTGAGCCACCGAAACTCTGGAAACACCATATATTTT.

V usage is TRBV7-2 and J usage is TRBJ2-1; D gene unclear. Germline CDR1 SGHTA, CDR2 FQGNSA. The CDR3 loop spans 15 amino acids. V lost 1 base, J lost 8 bases, and 15 bases lay in between. The CDR3 loop is CASSLGTVIPYEQFF. The DNA of the CDR3 is TGTGCCAGCAGCTTAGGTACAGTGATTCCTTATGAGCAGTTCTTC.

This chain connects TRBV7-3 to TRBJ2-2; D possibly corresponds to TRBD1 (6 bases). This CDR3 comprises 13 residues. V was pared by 3 bases and J by 6 bases, with 8 bases between. CDR1 and CDR2 (germline): SGHTA, FQGTGA. This chain's CDR3 is CASSFTGSGELFF. The CDR3 DNA reads as TGTGCCAGCAGCTTTACAGGGTCCGGGGAGCTGTTTTTT.